This T cell receptor (beta chain) comes out of a study of blood T cell repertoires in COVID-19. Study processing details: Estimation of nucleated cell counts was performed using reference gene primer amplification. The data were produced by immunoSEQ multiplex PCR, yet TCRdb's version contains in-frame clones alone and is incomplete. Clonal size and the V and J genes are those of that table, whereas D and trimming came from the DNA. The sample consists of 25,000 to 35,000 clones, around nine tenths of them appearing once. Deletions cut 0 bases from V and 14 bases from J, with 11 bases between. There are 13 residues in the CDR3. Germline CDR1 and CDR2: MNHNY and SVGAGI (reference sequence).

The sample taken for sequencing was peripheral blood. The chain combines TRBV6-6 with TRBJ1-6, with D possibly being TRBD1 (5 bases). This TCR was recovered from a human donor in a cohort sampled during active COVID-19. The CDR3 coding sequence is TGTGCCAGCAGTTACTCCGACAGTAAGGCCCTCCACTTT. It encodes CASSYSDSKALHF.